A selection of T cell receptor beta chains follows, all from one sample in a study of blood T cell repertoires in COVID-19. TCRdb keeps only in-frame clones here, not all; method: immunoSEQ multiplex PCR. The sample lists fewer than 250,000 clones, approximately 90% seen once, with approximately 1.1% in the top ten. The sample was peripheral blood. The origin of the receptors is a man aged 30 to 45 with acute or convalescent COVID-19. The CDR3 runs from the conserved cysteine through the conserved F or W.

V	J	CDR3
TRBV19	TRBJ1-1	CASSFYRDEAFF
TRBV30	TRBJ1-4	CAWKGQGNEKLFF
TRBV12-3/TRBV12-4	TRBJ2-4	CASSLKGIIQYF
TRBV5-1	TRBJ2-1	CASSSYTTGTAFSYNEQFF
TRBV7-6	TRBJ2-7	CASKGVYEQYF
TRBV3-1/TRBV3-2	TRBJ2-7	CASSRRQGSSYEQYF
TRBV28	TRBJ1-2	CASSLSRDYGYTF
TRBV18	TRBJ1-1	CASSSGTEGAFF
TRBV19	TRBJ1-5	CASSKVSMGTGNQPQHF
TRBV28	TRBJ1-3	CAGKTGGEGNTIYF
TRBV2	TRBJ1-3	CAREALSGNTIYF
TRBV7-9	TRBJ1-3	CASSPMANTIYF
TRBV12-3/TRBV12-4	TRBJ1-5	CASSTPGAQPQHF
TRBV28	TRBJ2-2	CASSATTATGELFF
TRBV30	TRBJ2-7	CAWSEQGPSRKYF
TRBV27	TRBJ2-3	CASKGLAGGPQYF
TRBV3-1/TRBV3-2	TRBJ1-1	CASSPLGGGTEAFF
TRBV9	TRBJ1-2	CASSAGYGYTF
TRBV6-4	TRBJ1-1	CASSEVPGRTEAFF
TRBV5-1	TRBJ2-2	CASSGRAGLAGGEAGELFF
TRBV27	TRBJ1-3	CASSLSGTLYPFGNTIYF
TRBV5-6	TRBJ2-5	CASSSGQGKGETQYF
TRBV3-1/TRBV3-2	TRBJ2-7	CASSETSGSYEQYF
TRBV18	TRBJ1-5	CASSGQSLTQNQPQHF
TRBV10-3	TRBJ2-1	CAISAGGEQFF
TRBV12-3/TRBV12-4	TRBJ1-2	CASRKQYYGYTF
TRBV2	TRBJ1-6	CASSRQNSPLHF
TRBV7-2	TRBJ1-2	CASSPIRGVSYGYTF
TRBV6-6	TRBJ1-2	CASRPGQGADYGYTF
TRBV6-5	TRBJ1-2	CASATGDLLYGYTF
TRBV9	TRBJ2-7	CASSVVTGDLVEQYF
TRBV28	TRBJ1-6	CASSYHISPTYSPLHF
TRBV20-1	TRBJ2-6	CSASRGSGANVLTF
TRBV18	TRBJ1-2	CASSAYTGGNYGYTF
TRBV6-5	TRBJ1-5	CASSYSSHSNQPQHF
TRBV7-2	TRBJ1-5	CASSFDYNINQPQHF
TRBV28	TRBJ1-1	CASYVAPGQGATEAFF
TRBV20-1	TRBJ2-7	CSASPQGRPYEQYF
TRBV9	TRBJ2-2	CASSVGAVSGTGELFF
TRBV5-1	TRBJ2-6	CASFSPGQGTGANVLTF
TRBV9	TRBJ2-4	CASSVAGGTAKDIQYF
TRBV4-1	TRBJ1-1	CASSPSGGQNTEAFF
TRBV6-1	TRBJ1-5	CASSEMANQPQHF
TRBV28	TRBJ2-7	CASTLGGLGMYEQYF
TRBV27	TRBJ1-1	CATNGGTEAFF
TRBV28	TRBJ2-2	CASSFRDFSTGELFF
TRBV6-5	TRBJ1-6	CASRGIYNSPLHF
TRBV9	TRBJ2-3	CASCGGGTDTQYF
TRBV7-9	TRBJ2-3	CASSLAGRGITDTQYF
TRBV28	TRBJ1-5	CASSSYRGQINQPQHF
TRBV5-8	TRBJ2-7	CASSLLAGRSYEQYF